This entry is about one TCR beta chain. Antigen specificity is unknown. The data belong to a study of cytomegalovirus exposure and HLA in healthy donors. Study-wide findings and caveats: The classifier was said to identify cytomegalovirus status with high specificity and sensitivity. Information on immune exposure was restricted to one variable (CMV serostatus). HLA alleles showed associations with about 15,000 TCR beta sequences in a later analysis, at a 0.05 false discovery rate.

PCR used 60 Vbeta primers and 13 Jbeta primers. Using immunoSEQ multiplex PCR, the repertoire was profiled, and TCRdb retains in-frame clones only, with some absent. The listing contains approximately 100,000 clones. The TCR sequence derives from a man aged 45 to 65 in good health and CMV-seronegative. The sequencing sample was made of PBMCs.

In DNA, the CDR3 is TGCGCCAGCAGCCGAGAATCCGGGACACGTCCAGCCGGGGAGCTGTTTTTT. It encodes CASSRESGTRPAGELFF. The chain recombines TRBV4-3 with TRBJ2-2, with a tentative D call TRBD1 (6 bases). The germline CDR1 and CDR2 sequences are LGHNA and YSLEER. V lost 4 bases, J lost 6 bases, and 21 bases lay in between. The CDR3 loop spans 17 amino acids.